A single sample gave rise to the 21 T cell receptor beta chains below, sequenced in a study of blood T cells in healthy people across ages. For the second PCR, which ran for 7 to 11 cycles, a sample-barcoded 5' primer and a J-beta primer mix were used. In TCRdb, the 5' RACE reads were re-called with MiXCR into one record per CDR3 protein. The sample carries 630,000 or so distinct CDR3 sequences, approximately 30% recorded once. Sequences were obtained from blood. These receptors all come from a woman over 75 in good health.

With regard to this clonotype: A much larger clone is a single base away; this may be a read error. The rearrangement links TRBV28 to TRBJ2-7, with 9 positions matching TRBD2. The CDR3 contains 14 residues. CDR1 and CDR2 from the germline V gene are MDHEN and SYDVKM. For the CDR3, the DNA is TGTACCAGTAATAGCGGGGGCACCTCCTACGAGCAGTACTTC. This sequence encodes CTSNSGGTSYEQYF.

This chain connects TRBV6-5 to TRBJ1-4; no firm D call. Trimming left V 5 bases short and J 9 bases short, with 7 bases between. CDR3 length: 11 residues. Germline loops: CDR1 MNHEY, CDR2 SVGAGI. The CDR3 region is CASSTGKKLFF. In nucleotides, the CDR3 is TGTGCCAGCAGTACGGGGAAAAAACTGTTTTTT.

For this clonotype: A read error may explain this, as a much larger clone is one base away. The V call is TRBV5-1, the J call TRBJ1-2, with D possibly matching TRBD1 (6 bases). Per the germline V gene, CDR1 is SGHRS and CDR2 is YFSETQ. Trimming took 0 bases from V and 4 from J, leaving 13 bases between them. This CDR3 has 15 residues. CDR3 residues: CASSLAVGGGYGYTF. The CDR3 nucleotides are TGCGCCAGCAGCTTGGCTGTAGGGGGTGGCTATGGCTACACCTTC.

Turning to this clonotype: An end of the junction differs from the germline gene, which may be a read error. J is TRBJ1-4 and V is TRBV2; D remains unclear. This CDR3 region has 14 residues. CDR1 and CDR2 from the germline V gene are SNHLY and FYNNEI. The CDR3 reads CASRPTEANGKLFF. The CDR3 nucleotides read TGTGCCAGCAGGCCGACGGAGGCGAATGGAAAACTGTTTTTT.

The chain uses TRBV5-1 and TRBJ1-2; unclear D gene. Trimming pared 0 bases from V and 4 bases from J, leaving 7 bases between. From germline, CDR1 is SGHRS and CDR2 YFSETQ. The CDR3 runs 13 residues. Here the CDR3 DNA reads TGCGCCAGCAGCTTGGCCCTCGCCTATGGCTACACCTTC. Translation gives CASSLALAYGYTF. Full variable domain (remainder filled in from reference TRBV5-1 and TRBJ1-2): KAGVTQTPRYLIKTRGQQVTLSCSPISGHRSVSWYQQTPGQGLQFLFEYFSETQRNKGNFPGRFSGRQFSNSRSEMNVSTLELGDSALYLCASSLALAYGYTFGSGTRLTVV.

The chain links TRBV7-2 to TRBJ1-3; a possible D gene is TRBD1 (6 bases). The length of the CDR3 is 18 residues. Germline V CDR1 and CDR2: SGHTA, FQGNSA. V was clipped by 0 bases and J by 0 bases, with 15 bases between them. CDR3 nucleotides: TGTGCCAGCAGCTTAGCGCAGGGGATAGTCGACTCTGGAAACACCATATATTTT. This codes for CASSLAQGIVDSGNTIYF.

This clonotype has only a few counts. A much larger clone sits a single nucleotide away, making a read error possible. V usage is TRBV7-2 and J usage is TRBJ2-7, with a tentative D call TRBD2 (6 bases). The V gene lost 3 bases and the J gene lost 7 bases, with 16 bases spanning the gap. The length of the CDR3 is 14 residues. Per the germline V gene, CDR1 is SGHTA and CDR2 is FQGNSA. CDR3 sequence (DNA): TGTGCCAGCAGCTTGGAGCGGGTTTACAATGAGCAGTACTTC. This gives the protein CASSLERVYNEQYF.

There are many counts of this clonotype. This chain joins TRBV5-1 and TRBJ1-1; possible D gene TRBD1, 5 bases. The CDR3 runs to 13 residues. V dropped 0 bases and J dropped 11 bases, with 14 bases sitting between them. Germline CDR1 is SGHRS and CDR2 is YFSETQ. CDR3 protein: CASSLAGGRGAFF. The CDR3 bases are TGCGCCAGCAGCTTGGCCGGGGGTCGAGGGGCTTTCTTT.

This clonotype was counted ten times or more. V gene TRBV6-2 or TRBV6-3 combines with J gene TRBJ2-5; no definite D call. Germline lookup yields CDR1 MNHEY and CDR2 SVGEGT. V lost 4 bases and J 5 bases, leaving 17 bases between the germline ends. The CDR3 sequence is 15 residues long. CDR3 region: CASSSTPDHGETQYF. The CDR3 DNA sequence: TGTGCCAGCAGTTCAACACCGGACCACGGGGAGACCCAGTACTTC.

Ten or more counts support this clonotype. The CDR3 spells CASSPASGGAADTQYF. The CDR3 region has the DNA TGTGCCAGCAGCCCAGCTAGCGGGGGGGCCGCAGATACGCAGTATTTT. The chain links TRBV4-2 to TRBJ2-3, with 12 bases matching TRBD2. Germline V gives CDR1 LGHNA, CDR2 YNFKEQ. This CDR3 region has 16 residues. The trim removed 4 bases at V and 4 bases at J, leaving 6 bases unmatched.

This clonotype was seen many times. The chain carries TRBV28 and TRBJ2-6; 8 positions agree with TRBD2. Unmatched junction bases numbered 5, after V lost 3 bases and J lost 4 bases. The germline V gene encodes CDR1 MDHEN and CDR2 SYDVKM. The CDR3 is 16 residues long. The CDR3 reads CASSLPGGAGANVLTF. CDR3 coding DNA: TGTGCCAGCAGTTTGCCGGGAGGGGCGGGGGCCAACGTCCTGACTTTC.

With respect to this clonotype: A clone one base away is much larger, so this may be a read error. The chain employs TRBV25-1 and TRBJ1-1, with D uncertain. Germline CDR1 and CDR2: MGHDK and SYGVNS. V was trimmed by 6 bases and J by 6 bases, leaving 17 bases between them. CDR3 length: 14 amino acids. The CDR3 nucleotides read TGTGCCAGCAGGGTCTCCGGCGGGCTCGCTGAAGCTTTCTTT. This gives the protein CASRVSGGLAEAFF.

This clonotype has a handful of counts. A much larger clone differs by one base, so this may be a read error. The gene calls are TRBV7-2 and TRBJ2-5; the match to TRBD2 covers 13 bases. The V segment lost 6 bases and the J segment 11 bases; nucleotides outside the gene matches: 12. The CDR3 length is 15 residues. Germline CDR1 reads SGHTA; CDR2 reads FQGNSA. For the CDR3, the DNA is TGTGCCAGCAGGACCACTAGCGGGGGGGCCGGTGAGCAGTACTTC. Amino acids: CASRTTSGGAGEQYF. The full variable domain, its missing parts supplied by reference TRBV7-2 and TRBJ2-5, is GAGVSQSPSNKVTEKGKDVELRCDPISGHTALYWYRQSLGQGLEFLIYFQGNSAPDKSGLPSDRFSAERTGGSVSTLTIQRTQQEDSAVYLCASRTTSGGAGEQYFGPGTRLLVL.

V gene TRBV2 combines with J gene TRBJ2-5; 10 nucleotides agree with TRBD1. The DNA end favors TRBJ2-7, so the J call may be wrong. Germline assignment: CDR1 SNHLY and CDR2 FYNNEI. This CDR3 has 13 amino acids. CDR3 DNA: TGTGCCAGCAGCACCGGGACAGGGGTCGAGCAGTACTTC. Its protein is CASSTGTGVEQYF.

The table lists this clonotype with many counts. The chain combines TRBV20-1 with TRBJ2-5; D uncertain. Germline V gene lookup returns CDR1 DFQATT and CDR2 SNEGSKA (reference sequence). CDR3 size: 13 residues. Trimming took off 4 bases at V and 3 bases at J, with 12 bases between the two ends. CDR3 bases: TGCAGTGCTAATCCCCGCTTGGAAGAGACCCAGTACTTC. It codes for CSANPRLEETQYF.

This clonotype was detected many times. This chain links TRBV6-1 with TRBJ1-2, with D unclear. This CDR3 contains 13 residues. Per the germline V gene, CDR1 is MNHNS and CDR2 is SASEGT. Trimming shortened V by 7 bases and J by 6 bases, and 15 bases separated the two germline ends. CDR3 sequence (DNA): TGTGCCAGCACCCACGGGAAAACTGATGGCTACACCTTC. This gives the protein CASTHGKTDGYTF.

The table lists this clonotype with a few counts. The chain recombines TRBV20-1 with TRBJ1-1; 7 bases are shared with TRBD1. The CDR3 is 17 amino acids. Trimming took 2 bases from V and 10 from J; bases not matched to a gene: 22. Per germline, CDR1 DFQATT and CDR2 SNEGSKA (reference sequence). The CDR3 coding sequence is TGCAGTGCTAGACCGTTTGGGGCCGGTACAGGGGCGAGTGGAGCTTTCTTT. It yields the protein CSARPFGAGTGASGAFF.

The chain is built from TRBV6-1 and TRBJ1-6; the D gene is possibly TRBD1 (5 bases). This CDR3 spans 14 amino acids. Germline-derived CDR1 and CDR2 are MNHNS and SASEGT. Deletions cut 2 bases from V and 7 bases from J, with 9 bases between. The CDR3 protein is CASSERGSNSPLHF. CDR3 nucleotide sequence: TGTGCCAGCAGTGAAAGGGGCAGCAATTCACCCCTCCACTTT.

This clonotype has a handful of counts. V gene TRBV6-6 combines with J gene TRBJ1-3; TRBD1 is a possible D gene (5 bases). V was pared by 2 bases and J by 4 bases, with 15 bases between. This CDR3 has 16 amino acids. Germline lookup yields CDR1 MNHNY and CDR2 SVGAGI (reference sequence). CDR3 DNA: TGTGCCAGCAGTTACCGTCAGGGCCGGACGGGAAACACCATATATTTT. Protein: CASSYRQGRTGNTIYF.

CDR3 nucleotide sequence: TGTGCCAGCAGCGTAGTCCCAGGCCCTATGTACGAGCAGTACTTC. Amino acids: CASSVVPGPMYEQYF. V and J are TRBV9 and TRBJ2-4; D is unresolved. Gene TRBJ2-7 matches the end of the DNA better, so the J call may be wrong. This CDR3 has 15 amino acids. Germline loops: CDR1 SGDLS, CDR2 YYNGEE.

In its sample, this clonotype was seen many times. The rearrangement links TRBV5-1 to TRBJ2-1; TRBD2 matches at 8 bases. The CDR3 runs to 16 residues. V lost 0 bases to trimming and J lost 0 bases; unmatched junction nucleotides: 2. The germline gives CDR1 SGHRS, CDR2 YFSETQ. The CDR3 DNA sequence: TGCGCCAGCAGCTTGGGGCTAGCGGGCTCCTACAATGAGCAGTTCTTC. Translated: CASSLGLAGSYNEQFF.